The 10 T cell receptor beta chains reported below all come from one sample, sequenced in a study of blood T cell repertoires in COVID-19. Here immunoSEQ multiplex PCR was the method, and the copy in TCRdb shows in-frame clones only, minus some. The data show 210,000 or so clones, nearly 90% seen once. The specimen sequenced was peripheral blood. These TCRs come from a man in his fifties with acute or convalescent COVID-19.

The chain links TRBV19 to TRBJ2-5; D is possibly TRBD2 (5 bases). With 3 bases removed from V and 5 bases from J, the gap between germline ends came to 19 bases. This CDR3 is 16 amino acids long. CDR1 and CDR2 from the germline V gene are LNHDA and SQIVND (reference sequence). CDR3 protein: CASSMGELGPRETQYF. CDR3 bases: TGTGCCAGTAGTATGGGAGAATTAGGACCACGGGAGACCCAGTACTTC.

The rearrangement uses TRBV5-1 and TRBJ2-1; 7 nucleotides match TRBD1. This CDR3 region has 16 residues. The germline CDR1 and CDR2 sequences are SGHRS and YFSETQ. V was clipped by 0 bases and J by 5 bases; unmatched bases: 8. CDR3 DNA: TGCGCCAGCAGCTTGGCGGGACAGCGCCGTGACAATGAGCAGTTCTTC. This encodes CASSLAGQRRDNEQFF.

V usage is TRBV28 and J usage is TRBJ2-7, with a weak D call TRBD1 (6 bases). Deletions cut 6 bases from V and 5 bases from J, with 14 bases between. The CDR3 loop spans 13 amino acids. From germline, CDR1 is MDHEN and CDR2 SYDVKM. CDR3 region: CASSFQGFNEQYF. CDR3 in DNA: TGTGCCAGCAGCTTTCAGGGGTTCAACGAGCAGTACTTC.

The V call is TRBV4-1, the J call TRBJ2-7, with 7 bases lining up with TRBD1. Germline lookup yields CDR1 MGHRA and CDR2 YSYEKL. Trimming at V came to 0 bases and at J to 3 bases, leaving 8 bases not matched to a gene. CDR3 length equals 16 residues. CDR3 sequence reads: CASSQEGQFSGYEQYF. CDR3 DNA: TGCGCCAGCAGCCAAGAGGGACAGTTTAGTGGCTACGAGCAGTACTTC.

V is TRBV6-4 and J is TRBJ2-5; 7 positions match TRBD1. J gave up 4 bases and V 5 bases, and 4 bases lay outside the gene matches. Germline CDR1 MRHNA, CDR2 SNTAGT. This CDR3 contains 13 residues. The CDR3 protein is CASSYNRGETQYF. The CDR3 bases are TGTGCCAGCAGTTACAACAGGGGAGAGACCCAGTACTTC.

The DNA of the CDR3 is TGTGCCAGCAGTACGGACACCTCCACCTACAATGAGCAGTTCTTC. Residues: CASSTDTSTYNEQFF. The chain is built from TRBV27 and TRBJ2-1; TRBD1 is a possible D gene (5 bases). With 5 bases removed from V and 2 bases from J, the gap between germline ends came to 13 bases. CDR1 and CDR2 from the germline V gene are MNHEY and SMNVEV (reference sequence). The CDR3 has 15 amino acids.

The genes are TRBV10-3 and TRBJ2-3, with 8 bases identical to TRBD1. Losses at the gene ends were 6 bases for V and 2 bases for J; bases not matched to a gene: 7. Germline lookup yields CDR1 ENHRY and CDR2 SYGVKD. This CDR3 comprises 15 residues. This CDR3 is CAIRIDRGSTDTQYF. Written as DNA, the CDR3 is TGTGCCATCAGGATAGACAGGGGATCCACAGATACGCAGTATTTT.

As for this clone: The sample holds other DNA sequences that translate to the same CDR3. The DNA of the CDR3 is TGTGCCAGTAGTATATCGGCAGATACGCAGTATTTT. This gives the protein CASSISADTQYF. The genes are TRBV19 and TRBJ2-3; D is ambiguous. CDR1 and CDR2 from the germline V gene are LNHDA and SQIVND (reference sequence). V dropped 2 bases and J dropped 4 bases, with 4 bases sitting between them. The CDR3 spans 12 residues.

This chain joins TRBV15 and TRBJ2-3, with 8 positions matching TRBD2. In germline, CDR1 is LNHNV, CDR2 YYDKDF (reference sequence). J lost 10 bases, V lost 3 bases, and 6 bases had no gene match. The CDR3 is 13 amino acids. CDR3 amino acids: CATSREPGLAQYF. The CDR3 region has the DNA TGTGCCACCAGCAGGGAACCGGGACTAGCGCAGTATTTT.

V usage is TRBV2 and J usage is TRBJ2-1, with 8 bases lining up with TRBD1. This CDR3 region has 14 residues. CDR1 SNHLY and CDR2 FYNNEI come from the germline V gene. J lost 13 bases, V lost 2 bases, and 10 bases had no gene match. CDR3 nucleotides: TGTGCCAGCAGTGAAAACGCGCAGGGGGCGAAACAGTTCTTC. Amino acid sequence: CASSENAQGAKQFF. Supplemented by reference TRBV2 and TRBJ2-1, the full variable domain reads EPEVTQTPSHQVTQMGQEVILRCVPISNHLYFYWYRQILGQKVEFLVSFYNNEISEKSEIFDDQFSVERPDGSNFTLKIRSTKLEDSAMYFCASSENAQGAKQFFGPGTRLTVL.